Presented here are 27 T cell receptor beta chains from one specimen sequenced in a study of T cell clonality in common variable immunodeficiency (dated by TCRdb to between 2015 and 2017). Libraries were made using the immunoSEQ multiplex PCR assay. As stored in TCRdb, this immuneACCESS dataset retains in-frame rearrangements with V and J assigned. A fraction of the clones does not appear; measured against another copy, unresolved V genes explain less than half of the discrepancy, and the remainder lacks a known reason. This sample contains some 50,000 clones, none of which is a singleton. About 6% of the sample is held by the ten biggest clonotypes. Sequencing used peripheral blood mononuclear cells. The source is a person aged 18-70 years in good health.

This clone was recorded many times. The read gets to within 3 residues of the CDR3 end, and the germline J gene fills in the rest. This sequence joins TRBV9 and TRBJ2-7; possibly TRBD1 for D (7 bases). Trimming shortened V by 2 bases and J by 6 bases, and 18 bases separated the two germline ends. The CDR3 length is 15 residues. From germline, CDR1 is SGDLS and CDR2 YYNGEE. The DNA read from the CDR3 is TGTGCCAGCAGCGTCCGGGGAGCCCAGGGGGGCGAG. It translates to CASSVRGAQGGE. The whole CDR3 sequence reads CASSVRGAQGGEQYF.

The sample holds many counts of this clone. The CDR3 protein is CAWSSQNRGTHEQYF. The CDR3 DNA, read in part, is TGTGCCTGGAGTTCCCAGAACAGGGGTACCCACGAG. This chain uses TRBV30 with TRBJ2-7, with TRBD1 matching 7 bases. Coverage ceases 3 residues before the CDR3 finishes, and the germline J gene fills in the end. Losses at the gene ends were 2 bases for V and 5 bases for J; bases not matched to a gene: 12. This CDR3 has 15 residues. Germline CDR1 reads GTSNPN; CDR2 reads SVGIG (reference sequence).

Ten or more counts support this clone. The sequence runs out 3 residues before the end of the CDR3; the remainder is reconstructed from the germline J gene. V and J are TRBV5-1 and TRBJ2-2, with a weak D call TRBD1 (5 bases). The CDR3 spans 14 residues. Looked up from germline, CDR1 is SGHRS and CDR2 is YFSETQ. CDR3 sequence reads: CASNLNSGANVLFF. The sequenced CDR3 bases are TGCGCCAGCAACCTGAACTCTGGGGCCAACGTG.

In this sample, this clone turned up many times. The CDR3 sequence: CASSPGTRMKETQYF. Partial CDR3 DNA: TGTGCCAGCAGCCCCGGGACTAGGATGAAAGAGACC. The V gene is TRBV7-9, the J gene TRBJ2-5; 8 bases line up with TRBD2. Read coverage stops 3 residues before the CDR3 terminus; the germline J gene supplies the remainder. The ends lost 5 bases at V and 3 bases at J; junction bases unmatched: 8. Per germline, CDR1 SEHNR and CDR2 FQNEAQ (reference sequence). The CDR3 has 15 amino acids.

This clone was seen more than once but under ten times. Read coverage stops 3 residues before the CDR3 terminus; the germline J gene supplies the remainder. The chain has TRBV18 and TRBJ1-2; 8 bases align to TRBD1. Looked up from germline, CDR1 is KGHSH and CDR2 is LQKENI. CDR3 length: 14 residues. The part of the CDR3 DNA that was read is TGTGCCAGCTCACCAACGGGACAGGCCTACGAC. It is translated as CASSPTGQAYD. The whole CDR3 is CASSPTGQAYDYTF. Filled out from reference TRBV18 and TRBJ1-2, the complete variable domain reads NAGVMQNPRHLVRRRGQEARLRCSPMKGHSHVYWYRQLPEEGLKFMVYLQKENIIDESGMPKERFSAEFPKEGPSILRIQQVVRGDSAAYFCASSPTGQAYDYTFGSGTRLTVV.

There are many counts of this clone. The read stops 3 residues short of the end of the CDR3; the missing end is completed from the germline J gene. The chain combines TRBV7-2 with TRBJ2-4; TRBD2 agrees at 10 bases. The CDR3 loop spans 15 amino acids. J gave up 8 bases and V 7 bases, and 11 bases lay outside the gene matches. Germline CDR1 and CDR2: SGHTA and FQGNSA. The sequenced CDR3 bases are TGTGCCAGCACCCGAGCGGGGGGGCCTTTGGACATT. It encodes CASTRAGGPLDI. The CDR3, in full, reads CASTRAGGPLDIQYF.

The table lists this clone with many counts. The read comes to an end 3 residues before the CDR3 does, leaving the germline J gene to fill in the end. The V call is TRBV20-1, the J call TRBJ1-5; 8 nucleotides line up with TRBD1. The length of the CDR3 is 15 residues. V lost 3 bases, J lost 6 bases, and 10 bases stayed unmatched. Looked up from germline, CDR1 is DFQATT and CDR2 is SNEGSKA (reference sequence). The CDR3 loop is CSASPTGETGQPQHF. The CDR3 bases that were read are TGCAGTGCTAGCCCGACAGGGGAAACGGGTCAGCCC.

Of note for this clone: The read finishes 3 residues shy of the CDR3 end, and the germline J gene is used to complete it. This chain joins TRBV2 and TRBJ2-7; D may correspond to TRBD1 or TRBD2 (6 bases each). The CDR3 covers 13 residues. Per the germline V gene, CDR1 is SNHLY and CDR2 is FYNNEI. V was trimmed by 7 bases and J by 4 bases, leaving 14 bases between them. The CDR3 is CASNAGHLYEQYF. The sequenced part of the CDR3 DNA is TGTGCCAGCAACGCGGGACACCTTTACGAG.

This clone was recorded at least ten times. The read ends 3 residues shy of where the CDR3 ends; the end is completed using the germline J gene. This sequence joins TRBV6-4 and TRBJ2-2; tentatively, D is TRBD2 (5 bases). The CDR3 spans 15 residues. Trimming cost V 8 bases and J 3 bases, with 16 bases left between them. Germline-derived CDR1 and CDR2 are MRHNA and SNTAGT. The chain's CDR3 is CASGPGSVHTGELFF. Partial CDR3 DNA: TGTGCCAGCGGCCCGGGGAGCGTCCACACCGGGGAG.

This clone was found many times. The sequence runs out 3 residues before the end of the CDR3; the remainder is reconstructed from the germline J gene. The chain has TRBV20-1 and TRBJ2-4; TRBD2 might be the D (6 bases). This CDR3 has 13 residues. Germline CDR1 DFQATT, CDR2 SNEGSKA (reference sequence). The part of the CDR3 DNA that was read is TGCAGTGCTCTACCAGGAGGGGTGTATGGT. Translated: CSALPGGVYG. The entire CDR3 protein is CSALPGGVYGQYF.

In this sample, this clone turned up many times. The read halts 3 residues ahead of the CDR3 end, with the missing end drawn from the germline J gene. V and J are TRBV20-1 and TRBJ2-1; 7 bases agree with TRBD2. This CDR3 spans 14 amino acids. Looked up from germline, CDR1 is DFQATT and CDR2 is SNEGSKA (reference sequence). V lost 5 bases to trimming and J lost 3 bases; unmatched junction nucleotides: 7. The CDR3 bases that were read are TGCAGTGCTCGGACTAGAGATTACTACAATGAG. Residues: CSARTRDYYNE. The full CDR3 protein is CSARTRDYYNEQFF.

This clone showed up many times. The CDR3 end is not reached by the read, which stops 3 residues before it; the germline J gene fills it in. The genes are TRBV19 and TRBJ2-7; TRBD1 aligns across 11 bases. Germline V gene sequence: CDR1 LNHDA, CDR2 SQIVND (reference sequence). This CDR3 comprises 13 residues. Trimming took 5 bases from V and 6 from J; bases not matched to a gene: 3. The chain's CDR3 is CASSPGTGGEQYF. The DNA read from the CDR3 is TGTGCCAGTAGTCCCGGGACAGGGGGCGAG. The full variable domain, with the rest looked up from reference TRBV19 and TRBJ2-7, is DGGITQSPKYLFRKEGQNVTLSCEQNLNHDAMYWYRQDPGQGLRLIYYSQIVNDFQKGDIAEGYSVSREKKESFPLTVTSAQKNPTAFYLCASSPGTGGEQYFGPGTRLTVT.

With respect to this clone: An end of the junction differs from the germline gene, which may be a read error. The DNA ends 3 residues before the CDR3 does, and the rest of the CDR3 is filled in from the germline J gene. At the DNA level, this CDR3 is encoded by other sequences in the same sample as well. V gene TRBV7-2 combines with J gene TRBJ1-2, with TRBD1 matching over 8 bases. Germline V gene data show CDR1 as SGHTA and CDR2 as FQGNSA. This CDR3 spans 15 amino acids. CDR3 bases read: TGTGCCAGCAGCTTATCTCAGGGGGCTAACTATGGT. Translating it yields CASSLSQGANYG. The full CDR3 sequence reads CASSLSQGANYGYTF.

This clone occurred many times. Sequencing ends 3 residues short of the CDR3 end; the germline J gene provides the rest. The genes are TRBV2 and TRBJ2-2; 11 nucleotides match TRBD2. This CDR3 comprises 18 residues. V was clipped by 6 bases and J by 0 bases; unmatched bases: 9. The V gene's germline CDR1 is SNHLY and CDR2 FYNNEI. The CDR3 is CASRDWLAGGTNTGELFF. CDR3 DNA, as far as it was read: TGTGCCAGCAGGGACTGGCTAGCGGGGGGCACGAACACCGGGGAG.

This clone came up many times. The read ends 3 residues shy of where the CDR3 ends; the end is completed using the germline J gene. The gene calls are TRBV5-1 and TRBJ1-3, with D perhaps TRBD1 (5 bases). The CDR3 runs to 17 residues. V shed 4 bases and J shed 8 bases, with 25 bases lying between them. The germline CDR1 and CDR2 sequences are SGHRS and YFSETQ. CDR3 DNA, as far as it was read: TGCGCCAGCAGCCCGGGGGGGACCTGGGCCGCGAGGTACACC. Protein: CASSPGGTWAARYT. The full CDR3 reads CASSPGGTWAARYTIYF.

This clone was counted ten times or more. The sequenced fragment ends 3 residues before the CDR3 boundary, so the rest is inferred from the germline J gene. The chain joins TRBV23-1 to TRBJ1-1; the match to TRBD1 covers 7 bases. TRBV23-1 is an ORF; its function is uncertain. V trimming: 4 bases; J trimming: 7 bases; junction bases outside the gene matches: 24. CDR3 length: 19 amino acids. The sequenced CDR3 bases are TGCGCCAGCAGTCTTTCGGCCAAAGACAGGGCCAGAAAAATGTTTGAA. Residues: CASSLSAKDRARKMFE. The whole CDR3 protein is CASSLSAKDRARKMFEAFF.

This clone was counted many times. One junction end disagrees with the germline gene, perhaps due to a read error. The CDR3 region is CASSQDGGVRSPLHF. The sequenced part of the CDR3 DNA is TGCGCCAGCAGCCAAGATGGCGGGGTCAGGTCACCC. V and J are TRBV4-2 and TRBJ1-6, with D unresolved. The read falls 3 residues short of the CDR3 end, and the missing part is taken from the germline J gene. The CDR3 consists of 15 residues. CDR1 is LGHNA, CDR2 YNFKEQ, per germline.

This clone was counted ten times or more. The read halts 3 residues ahead of the CDR3 end, with the missing end drawn from the germline J gene. The chain uses TRBV5-1 and TRBJ1-2, with a weak D call TRBD1 (5 bases). The CDR3 is made up of 13 amino acids. Trimming stripped 3 bases from V and 7 bases from J, with 13 bases between. CDR1 is SGHRS, CDR2 YFSETQ, per germline. CDR3 in amino acids: CASSSGTVGGYTF. The sequenced CDR3 bases are TGCGCCAGCAGCTCCGGGACTGTCGGTGGC.

This clone has ten or more counts. The DNA ends 3 residues before the CDR3 does, and the rest of the CDR3 is filled in from the germline J gene. The chain has TRBV5-1 and TRBJ2-4; no clear D. V lost 0 bases and J lost 0, with 10 bases in between. CDR1 SGHRS and CDR2 YFSETQ come from the germline V gene. The CDR3 runs to 16 residues. Incomplete CDR3 DNA: TGCGCCAGCAGCTTGGACGGGTCGCTAGCCAAAAACATT. This sequence encodes CASSLDGSLAKNI. The whole CDR3 sequence reads CASSLDGSLAKNIQYF.

A note on this clone: The CDR3 is cut off 3 residues early in the read; its end comes from the germline J gene. The chain joins TRBV7-9 to TRBJ2-1; 10 nucleotides agree with TRBD2. Trimming at V came to 5 bases and at J to 6 bases, leaving 4 bases not matched to a gene. Looked up from germline, CDR1 is SEHNR and CDR2 is FQNEAQ (reference sequence). There are 14 residues in the CDR3. The CDR3 DNA, read in part, is TGTGCCAGCAGCCTCTTAGCGGGGGGCAATGAG. This encodes CASSLLAGGNE. The full-length CDR3 reads as CASSLLAGGNEQFF.

This clone was seen at least ten times. The read ends 3 residues shy of where the CDR3 ends; the end is completed using the germline J gene. This chain uses TRBV20-1 with TRBJ2-2; D unclear. V gave up 4 bases and J gave up 2 bases, with 8 bases separating them. CDR1 is DFQATT and CDR2 is SNEGSKA in the germline V gene (reference sequence). The CDR3 spans 13 residues. CDR3 bases read: TGCAGTGCTAAGGGTGACAACACCGGGGAG. It specifies CSAKGDNTGE. The full CDR3 reads CSAKGDNTGELFF.

At least ten counts were recorded for this clone. The read comes to an end 3 residues before the CDR3 does, leaving the germline J gene to fill in the end. The chain combines TRBV29-1 with TRBJ1-2; 7 positions agree with TRBD1. Germline V gene data show CDR1 as SQVTM and CDR2 as ANQGSEA. This CDR3 comprises 12 residues. The CDR3 reads CSVPGQRESYTF. The part of the CDR3 DNA that was read is TGCAGCGTCCCGGGACAGAGGGAGAGC.

Regarding this clone: A far larger clone is one base from this, pointing to a likely read error. The read finishes 3 residues shy of the CDR3 end, and the germline J gene is used to complete it. Additional DNA sequences in this sample encode the identical CDR3. The rearrangement uses TRBV5-1 and TRBJ2-5; 8 positions match TRBD1. The V segment lost 3 bases and the J segment 5 bases; nucleotides outside the gene matches: 6. Germline V gene lookup returns CDR1 SGHRS and CDR2 YFSETQ. This CDR3 has 14 amino acids. The CDR3 DNA, read in part, is TGCGCCAGCAGCTGGGACAGGAGACAGGAGACC. Translation: CASSWDRRQET. The entire CDR3 protein is CASSWDRRQETQYF.

In this sample, this clone turned up a few times. Being one base from a much bigger clone, this may be a read error. Coverage ceases 3 residues before the CDR3 finishes, and the germline J gene fills in the end. The V and J genes are TRBV6-1 and TRBJ1-3; D might be TRBD1 (5 bases). From germline, CDR1 is MNHNS and CDR2 SASEGT. The CDR3 covers 15 residues. V gave up 4 bases and J gave up 9 bases, with 19 bases separating them. CDR3 DNA, as far as it was read: TGTGCCAGCAGTGCCAACCCAGGGAAAATAGCCACC. It specifies CASSANPGKIAT. The full CDR3 is CASSANPGKIATIYF.

Many counts were recorded for this clone. From the germline J gene comes the end of the CDR3, since the read stops 3 residues before it. The chain combines TRBV5-4 with TRBJ1-1; D is unresolved. Germline-derived CDR1 and CDR2 are SGHNT and YYREEE (reference sequence). Trimming removed 9 bases from V and 1 base from J, with 13 bases in between. There are 13 residues in the CDR3. The chain's CDR3 is CATQLEPNTEAFF. The part of the CDR3 DNA that was read is TGTGCCACCCAATTAGAACCGAACACTGAA.

Concerning this clone: The CDR3 end lies 3 residues beyond the end of the read and is filled in from the germline J gene. V usage is TRBV30 and J usage is TRBJ2-4; the D gene is possibly TRBD1 (5 bases). Germline loops: CDR1 GTSNPN, CDR2 SVGIG (reference sequence). The CDR3 length is 14 residues. CDR3 DNA, as far as it was read: TGTGCCTGGAGTGACCCCCGGAAGGGGTATGGT. Translation: CAWSDPRKGYG. The full-length CDR3 reads as CAWSDPRKGYGQYF.

In this sample, this clone turned up many times. The CDR3 goes on 3 residues after the read ends, and that part is filled in from the germline J gene. The chain recombines TRBV20-1 with TRBJ2-5; the match to TRBD2 covers 11 bases. The germline gives CDR1 DFQATT, CDR2 SNEGSKA (reference sequence). The J segment lost 4 bases and the V segment lost 0 bases, leaving 4 bases of the junction unmatched. The CDR3 length is 15 residues. The part of the CDR3 DNA that was read is TGCAGTGCTAGAGACCTTAGCGGGGGGGGAGAGACC. Its protein product is CSARDLSGGGET. The full CDR3 protein is CSARDLSGGGETQYF.